Shown below are 27 T cell receptor beta chains from a single sample sequenced in a study of blood T cells in healthy people across ages. Together with a sample-barcoded 5' primer, a J-beta primer mix was included in a second PCR lasting about 6 to 11 cycles. TCRdb used MiXCR to reprocess the 5' RACE reads, holding one entry per CDR3 protein. The repertoire holds about 810,000 distinct CDR3 sequences, around 36% seen once, with about an eighth in the top ten. Sequencing was done on a sample of blood. The receptors derive from a man aged 18 to 29 in good health.

This clonotype was seen more than once but under ten times. The rearrangement joins TRBV20-1 to TRBJ2-1; D may be TRBD1 (6 bases). Germline V gives CDR1 DFQATT, CDR2 SNEGSKA (reference sequence). V dropped 4 bases and J dropped 4 bases, with 14 bases sitting between them. This CDR3 spans 14 amino acids. The CDR3, as DNA: TGCAGTGCTAATGGACAGATTGATTACAATGAGCAGTTCTTC. Translating it yields CSANGQIDYNEQFF.

The J gene is TRBJ1-5, the V gene TRBV28; no firm D call. Trimming cost V 8 bases and J 3 bases, with 14 bases left between them. This CDR3 is 14 amino acids long. CDR1 MDHEN and CDR2 SYDVKM come from the germline V gene. This chain's CDR3 is CASARGEDNQPQHF. DNA of the CDR3: TGTGCCAGCGCCAGAGGTGAAGACAATCAGCCCCAGCATTTT.

A remark on this clonotype: A much bigger clone sits one base away, suggesting this may be a read error. The chain uses TRBV6-2 or TRBV6-3 and TRBJ2-3; D uncertain. Trimming took off 11 bases at V and 1 base at J, with 13 bases between the two ends. Germline CDR1 is MNHEY and CDR2 is SVGEGT. This CDR3 has 13 residues. CDR3 in DNA: TGTGCCGGCACCCGCGCCGGCACAGATACGCAGTATTTT. This sequence encodes CAGTRAGTDTQYF.

V is TRBV14 and J is TRBJ1-2, with 7 bases identical to TRBD1. V was clipped by 4 bases and J by 5 bases; unmatched bases: 10. The CDR3 consists of 15 residues. The germline V gene has CDR1 SGHDN and CDR2 FVKESK. CDR3 sequence reads: CASSPSDRVGYGYTF. DNA for the CDR3: TGTGCCAGCAGCCCGTCTGACAGGGTTGGGTATGGCTACACCTTC.

The chain recombines TRBV7-3 with TRBJ2-1; tentatively, D is TRBD2 (7 bases). The CDR3 is 14 amino acids. The V and J ends lost 5 bases and 7 bases respectively, with 15 bases between them. In germline, CDR1 is SGHTA, CDR2 FQGTGA. Written as DNA, the CDR3 is TGTGCCAGCAGCGCCTCGGGGGGCTTGAATGAGCAGTTCTTC. Encoded protein: CASSASGGLNEQFF.

The genes are TRBV6-5 and TRBJ2-1; tentatively, D is TRBD1 or TRBD2 (6 bases each). The CDR3 contains 17 residues. V lost 0 bases, J lost 3 bases, and 15 bases lay in between. CDR1 MNHEY and CDR2 SVGAGI come from the germline V gene. CDR3 sequence: CASSYSGSGAIYNEQFF. CDR3 in DNA: TGTGCCAGCAGTTACTCGGGTTCGGGGGCCATCTACAATGAGCAGTTCTTC.

This clonotype was observed a handful of times. The chain links TRBV12-3 or TRBV12-4 to TRBJ1-1; 9 bases are shared with TRBD1. CDR3 length: 14 amino acids. J gave up 5 bases and V 5 bases, and 6 bases lay outside the gene matches. CDR3 in amino acids: CASSPTGGVTEAFF. The CDR3 region has the DNA TGTGCCAGCAGTCCGACAGGGGGTGTAACTGAAGCTTTCTTT.

This clonotype has more than one count but fewer than ten. The chain couples TRBV12-3 or TRBV12-4 to TRBJ2-3; TRBD1 matches at 7 bases. The CDR3 contains 16 residues. V shed 4 bases and J 3 bases; nucleotides not matched to a gene: 10. The CDR3 DNA reads as TGTGCCAGCAGTTCATCTTCACAGGGGAGAACAGATACGCAGTATTTT. Translation: CASSSSSQGRTDTQYF.

This clonotype was detected ten times or more. This rearrangement joins TRBV29-1 to TRBJ2-1; TRBD1 aligns across 8 bases. This CDR3 contains 16 residues. Germline CDR1 SQVTM, CDR2 ANQGSEA. V trimming: 6 bases; J trimming: 7 bases; junction bases outside the gene matches: 17. The CDR3 DNA sequence: TGCAGCGTCGCTCCACCGGGACAGGCCAATTGGAATGAGCAGTTCTTC. This gives the protein CSVAPPGQANWNEQFF.

The V and J genes are TRBV30 and TRBJ2-5, with 8 bases that match TRBD1. The CDR3 runs 14 residues. The germline gives CDR1 GTSNPN, CDR2 SVGIG (reference sequence). Losses at the gene ends were 3 bases for V and 7 bases for J; bases not matched to a gene: 10. The CDR3 nucleotides are TGTGCCTGGAGCCCGGACAGGGTCTATATGACCCAGTACTTC. Protein: CAWSPDRVYMTQYF.

Note on this clonotype: Just one base apart from a much larger clone, this may be a read error. This sequence joins TRBV5-6 and TRBJ2-3; D remains unclear. Germline lookup yields CDR1 SGHDT and CDR2 YYEEEE. This CDR3 comprises 13 residues. Trimming left V 4 bases short and J 0 bases short, with 6 bases between. CDR3 amino acids: CASSVFSTDTQYF. The DNA of the CDR3 is TGTGCCAGCAGCGTGTTCAGCACAGATACGCAGTATTTT.

This chain connects TRBV3-1 to TRBJ2-3; 12 nucleotides agree with TRBD2. In germline, CDR1 is LGHDT, CDR2 YNNKEL (reference sequence). Trimming at V came to 4 bases and at J to 7 bases, leaving 9 bases not matched to a gene. The CDR3 spans 16 residues. DNA for the CDR3: TGTGCCAGCAGCCTGGGACTAGCGGGTCCCACGAATACGCAGTATTTT. This codes for CASSLGLAGPTNTQYF.

The gene calls are TRBV4-1 and TRBJ2-5; D tentatively reads TRBD1 or TRBD2 (5 bases each). CDR3 size: 14 residues. V lost 0 bases to trimming and J lost 11 bases, with 16 bases between them. Germline CDR1 reads MGHRA; CDR2 reads YSYEKL. CDR3 coding DNA: TGCGCCAGCAGCCAAGATCCCCGGGGCAATGAGCAGTACTTC. Its protein product is CASSQDPRGNEQYF.

The chain joins TRBV7-9 to TRBJ1-4; 9 bases align to TRBD1. V was clipped by 4 bases and J by 2 bases; unmatched bases: 5. CDR3 size: 16 residues. CDR1 and CDR2 (germline): SEHNR, FQNEAQ (reference sequence). As DNA, the CDR3 is TGTGCCAGCAGCTCCAGCGACAGGGGGACTAATGAAAAACTGTTTTTT. Its translation is CASSSSDRGTNEKLFF.

This clonotype showed up just a few times. J is TRBJ2-7 and V is TRBV6-2 or TRBV6-3; 9 bases map to TRBD1. CDR3 length: 15 amino acids. V dropped 5 bases and J dropped 2; count of bases not matched to a gene: 7. Germline CDR1 reads MNHEY; CDR2 reads SVGEGT. CDR3 region: CASSPPGQGAYEQYF. The CDR3 bases are TGTGCCAGCAGTCCACCGGGACAGGGAGCCTACGAGCAGTACTTC.

Only a few counts were recorded for this clonotype. The rearrangement uses TRBV6-5 and TRBJ2-1; weak D call: TRBD2 (6 bases). CDR1 is MNHEY, CDR2 SVGAGI, per germline. The CDR3 spans 16 residues. Between the trimmed V and J ends, which lost 2 bases and 0 bases, there was a span of 11 bases. CDR3 sequence reads: CASSYVVGSSYNEQFF. DNA for the CDR3: TGTGCCAGCAGTTACGTCGTCGGGAGCTCCTACAATGAGCAGTTCTTC.

The chain recombines TRBV27 with TRBJ1-5; 10 nucleotides align to TRBD1. CDR3 size: 15 residues. The J segment lost 3 bases and the V segment lost 4 bases, leaving 3 bases of the junction unmatched. Germline CDR1 MNHEY, CDR2 SMNVEV (reference sequence). Here the CDR3 DNA reads TGTGCCAGCAGTTGGACAGGGGGGAACAATCAGCCCCAGCATTTT. As protein: CASSWTGGNNQPQHF.

The sample holds many counts of this clonotype. The rearrangement uses TRBV4-2 and TRBJ2-3, with TRBD1 matching 9 bases. CDR1 LGHNA and CDR2 YNFKEQ come from the germline V gene. The ends lost 2 bases at V and 0 bases at J; junction bases unmatched: 6. This CDR3 comprises 17 residues. CDR3 DNA: TGTGCCAGCAGCCAAACCTCGGGACAGGGAAGCACAGATACGCAGTATTTT. Protein product: CASSQTSGQGSTDTQYF.

This chain uses TRBV3-1 with TRBJ1-6; 9 bases are shared with TRBD1. Germline V gene data show CDR1 as LGHDT and CDR2 as YNNKEL (reference sequence). After removal of 3 bases from V and 7 bases from J, the junction contained 7 bases not matched to a gene. The CDR3 totals 16 residues. In DNA form, the CDR3 reads TGTGCCAGCAGCCACCAGGACAGGGGAAGAAATTCACCCCTCCACTTT. This encodes CASSHQDRGRNSPLHF.

This rearrangement joins TRBV12-3 or TRBV12-4 to TRBJ1-1; 12 bases align to TRBD1. J was trimmed by 4 bases and V by 7 bases; bases with no gene match: 13. The CDR3 is 17 amino acids. This CDR3 reads CASIGQEGQGAGTEAFF. The CDR3 DNA reads as TGTGCCAGCATCGGACAAGAGGGACAGGGGGCCGGCACTGAAGCTTTCTTT.

The chain employs TRBV4-3 and TRBJ2-1, with D possibly matching TRBD2 (5 bases). The CDR3 is 15 residues long. V was cut by 1 base and J by 5 bases, with 12 bases left in between. Germline lookup yields CDR1 LGHNA and CDR2 YSLEER. CDR3 loop: CASSQVERADNEQFF. CDR3 DNA sequence: TGCGCCAGCAGCCAAGTGGAGAGGGCCGACAATGAGCAGTTCTTC.

The chain has TRBV2 and TRBJ2-2, with 8 bases matching TRBD1. Germline-derived CDR1 and CDR2 are SNHLY and FYNNEI. The CDR3 has 15 amino acids. J gave up 7 bases and V 1 base, and 5 bases lay outside the gene matches. The chain's CDR3 is CASSEDSGGGGELFF. CDR3 bases: TGTGCCAGCAGTGAAGATTCAGGGGGCGGCGGGGAGCTGTTTTTT.

The sample holds a few counts of this clonotype. The chain is built from TRBV7-2 and TRBJ2-3; D remains unclear. This CDR3 has 13 amino acids. Germline CDR1 SGHTA, CDR2 FQGNSA. Trimming cost V 5 bases and J 3 bases, with 9 bases left between them. This CDR3 is CASSPFRTDTQYF. The CDR3 nucleotides are TGTGCCAGCAGCCCCTTTAGAACAGATACGCAGTATTTT.

This clonotype was observed a single time. This chain joins TRBV2 and TRBJ2-4; D may be TRBD1 (6 bases). The last part of the DNA fits TRBJ2-7 better; the J call may be wrong. CDR1 is SNHLY and CDR2 is FYNNEI in the germline V gene. This CDR3 region has 15 residues. The CDR3 bases are TGTGCCAGCAAAGTACTTTGGGACACTACCTACGAGCAGTACTTC. Its protein is CASKVLWDTTYEQYF.

The CDR3 here is CASKGGTYGYTF. CDR3 bases: TGTGCCAGCAAAGGAGGTACCTATGGCTACACCTTC. This sequence joins TRBV2 and TRBJ1-2; no clear D gene. Trimming pared 7 bases from V and 4 bases from J, leaving 10 bases between. CDR1 is SNHLY, CDR2 FYNNEI, per germline. This CDR3 is built from 12 residues.

This clonotype was detected only a few times. The chain uses TRBV10-3 and TRBJ2-5; the D gene is possibly TRBD1 (6 bases). Germline-derived CDR1 and CDR2 are ENHRY and SYGVKD. The CDR3 is 13 amino acids. V lost 5 bases to trimming and J lost 3 bases, with 10 bases between them. The CDR3 nucleotides read TGTGCCATCAGTCCGACAGGCGAAGAGACCCAGTACTTC. Translating gives CAISPTGEETQYF.

As regards this clonotype: One end of the junction varies from germline; a read error may be responsible. This sequence joins TRBV11-2 and TRBJ1-2; D remains ambiguous. Germline values: CDR1 SGHAT, CDR2 FQNNGV. The CDR3 is 16 amino acids. In DNA, the CDR3 is TGTACCAGCAGCCTTAGTGCACAAGGCCCTTTCTATGGCTACACCTTC. This sequence encodes CTSSLSAQGPFYGYTF.